This is a list of T cell receptor beta chains from one sample in a study of cytomegalovirus exposure and HLA in healthy donors. This table comes from immunoSEQ multiplex PCR, and its TCRdb copy is limited to in-frame clones, with some not included. This table holds around 150,000 clones, 84% found once. Sequenced: PBMCs. Receptor source: a boy younger than 10 in good health and CMV-seronegative. Both conserved end residues are part of each CDR3. A D gene is named only where the DNA matches it firmly. A clone size is listed for some rows: how often the clone was seen (once, few, many), or a class if it is expanded.

>TRBV29-1|TRBJ1-2|NA|NA
CSAELGGGYGYTF
TGCAGCGCTGAGTTGGGAGGGGGCTATGGCTACACCTTC
>TRBV7-2|TRBJ2-7|NA|NA
CASSLASGDEQYF
TGTGCCAGCAGCTTAGCGTCGGGGGACGAGCAGTACTTC
>TRBV2|TRBJ2-3|NA|NA
CASSEPGLGRTQYF
TGTGCCAGCAGTGAACCAGGCCTTGGCAGGACGCAGTATTTT
>TRBV2|TRBJ1-1|NA|once
CASSRQIEAFF
TGTGCCAGCAGCAGACAGATCGAAGCTTTCTTT
>TRBV5-1|TRBJ2-2|NA|NA
CASSLRAGDSGELFF
TGCGCCAGCAGCTTGCGGGCAGGGGATTCCGGGGAGCTGTTTTTT
>TRBV28|TRBJ2-5|TRBD1|NA
CASSVQGQGQETQYF
TGTGCCAGCAGTGTACAAGGACAGGGCCAAGAGACCCAGTACTTC
>TRBV6-6|TRBJ1-5|NA|NA
CASSYSIRVDQPQHF
TGTGCCAGCAGTTACTCGATACGGGTGGATCAGCCCCAGCATTTT
>TRBV18|TRBJ1-2|TRBD1|NA
CASSPSTGGEGYGYTF
TGTGCCAGCTCACCTTCGACAGGGGGCGAAGGCTATGGCTACACCTTC
>TRBV7-2|TRBJ2-7|NA|NA
CASTLASLSYEQYF
TGTGCCAGCACCCTAGCGTCTCTCTCCTACGAGCAGTACTTC
>TRBV6-1|TRBJ2-7|NA|NA
CASSGRGIYEQYF
TGTGCCAGCAGTGGTCGAGGGATCTACGAGCAGTACTTC
>TRBV28|TRBJ1-2|NA|NA
CASSLPGNGYTF
TGTGCCAGCAGTTTACCAGGGAATGGCTACACCTTC
>TRBV14|TRBJ2-3|TRBD1|NA
CASSQYLPGTGRWADTQYF
TGTGCCAGCAGCCAATACCTCCCCGGGACAGGGCGGTGGGCAGATACGCAGTATTTT
>TRBV9|TRBJ2-5|NA|NA
CASSDVTEPVGTQYF
TGTGCCAGCAGCGATGTAACAGAGCCCGTGGGGACCCAGTACTTC
>TRBV2|TRBJ1-5|NA|once
CASSPTRLNQPQHF
TGTGCCAGCAGCCCCACTCGATTGAATCAGCCCCAGCATTTT
>TRBV25-1|TRBJ1-1|NA|once
CASSTQGGRDTEAFF
TGTGCCAGCAGTACCCAGGGAGGGCGGGACACTGAAGCTTTCTTT
>TRBV9|TRBJ1-5|NA|once
CASSVGGATNQPQHF
TGTGCCAGCAGCGTAGGCGGGGCGACTAATCAGCCCCAGCATTTT
>TRBV5-5|TRBJ2-7|TRBD2|NA
CASSSVGDYGDEQYF
TGTGCCAGCAGCTCCGTGGGGGACTATGGGGACGAGCAGTACTTC
>TRBV5-4|TRBJ2-3|TRBD1|once
CASSPGGTGVSTDTQYF
TGTGCCAGCAGCCCCGGGGGGACAGGGGTTAGCACAGATACGCAGTATTTT
>TRBV6-4|TRBJ1-6|NA|NA
CASSDGAANSPLHF
TGTGCCAGCAGTGATGGGGCAGCAAATTCACCCCTCCACTTT
>TRBV7-9|TRBJ1-2|NA|NA
CASSLEGNYGYTF
TGTGCCAGCAGCTTGGAGGGGAACTATGGCTACACCTTC
>TRBV5-4|TRBJ2-7|NA|NA
CASSLDWSYEQYF
TGTGCCAGCAGCTTGGACTGGTCCTACGAGCAGTACTTC
>TRBV28|TRBJ2-2|NA|NA
CASTFRQDTGELFF
TGTGCCAGCACCTTTCGACAGGACACCGGGGAGCTGTTTTTT
>TRBV27|TRBJ2-3|TRBD1|few
CASSLPDRAGGTDTQYF
TGTGCCAGCAGTTTGCCCGACAGGGCTGGGGGCACAGATACGCAGTATTTT
>TRBV7-9|TRBJ1-3|NA|NA
CASSLSGNTIYF
TGTGCCAGCAGCCTCTCTGGAAACACCATATATTTT
>TRBV7-9|TRBJ1-2|NA|once
CASSSRGFDGYTF
TGTGCCAGCAGCTCCCGAGGTTTTGATGGCTACACCTTC
>TRBV5-1|TRBJ2-1|TRBD2|NA
CASRASGRSYNEQFF
TGCGCCAGCAGGGCTAGCGGGAGGTCCTACAATGAGCAGTTCTTC
>TRBV10-3|TRBJ1-1|NA|NA
CAISESWSTEAFF
TGTGCCATCAGTGAGTCGTGGAGCACTGAAGCTTTCTTT
>TRBV5-4|TRBJ2-7|NA|NA
CASSLLGDEQYF
TGTGCCAGCAGCTTGCTCGGGGACGAGCAGTACTTC
>TRBV11-1|TRBJ1-1|NA|few
CASSLGVNTEAFF
TGTGCCAGCAGCTTAGGAGTGAACACTGAAGCTTTCTTT
>TRBV5-1|TRBJ1-2|TRBD1|once
CASSWTPGQNYGYTF
TGCGCCAGCAGCTGGACTCCGGGACAGAACTATGGCTACACCTTC
>TRBV30|TRBJ2-5|NA|NA
CAWSESAVGTQYF
TGTGCCTGGAGTGAGAGTGCGGTTGGGACCCAGTACTTC
>TRBV11-2|TRBJ2-1|NA|NA
CASSRRSSEGNEQFF
TGTGCCAGCAGCCGGAGATCTAGCGAGGGCAATGAGCAGTTCTTC
>TRBV5-4|TRBJ1-4|TRBD1|few
CASSPVGGLEKLFF
TGTGCCAGCAGCCCGGTAGGGGGCTTGGAAAAACTGTTTTTT
>TRBV4-1|TRBJ2-3|TRBD2|NA
CASSREGLAGGGGTDTQYF
TGCGCCAGCAGCCGAGAGGGACTAGCGGGAGGGGGGGGCACAGATACGCAGTATTTT
>TRBV27|TRBJ2-7|NA|NA
CASSLSYDLTRLGESYEQYF
TGTGCCAGCAGTTTATCCTACGACCTCACGAGACTAGGAGAATCCTACGAGCAGTACTTC
>TRBV9|TRBJ1-2|TRBD1|NA
CASTLEGQGDLGYTF
TGTGCCAGCACCCTGGAGGGGCAGGGGGATCTCGGCTACACCTTC
>TRBV6-1|TRBJ2-7|NA|NA
CASTPEGAGTYEQYF
TGTGCCAGCACCCCGGAAGGGGCAGGAACCTACGAGCAGTACTTC
>TRBV5-4|TRBJ2-5|NA|NA
CASSRGSDSEETQYF
TGTGCCAGCAGCAGGGGGAGCGATTCAGAAGAGACCCAGTACTTC
>TRBV7-9|TRBJ2-5|TRBD2|NA
CASGTSGEETQYF
TGTGCCAGCGGGACTAGCGGGGAAGAGACCCAGTACTTC
>TRBV5-4|TRBJ1-1|NA|NA
CASSLPRAGTANTEAFF
TGTGCCAGCAGCCTGCCCCGAGCGGGTACAGCGAACACTGAAGCTTTCTTT
>TRBV11-2|TRBJ1-2|TRBD1|NA
CASSLPGQGRTGYTF
TGTGCCAGCAGCTTGCCGGGACAGGGGAGGACTGGCTACACCTTC
>TRBV7-9|TRBJ1-3|TRBD1|NA
CASRTGVGNTIYF
TGTGCCAGCAGGACAGGGGTCGGAAACACCATATATTTT
>TRBV5-6|TRBJ1-2|NA|NA
CASSLGGFFGYTF
TGTGCCAGCAGCTTGGGAGGGTTCTTTGGCTACACCTTC
>TRBV2|TRBJ2-7|NA|NA
CASSEMSGGFYEQYF
TGTGCCAGCAGTGAAATGTCAGGGGGGTTCTACGAGCAGTACTTC
>TRBV2|TRBJ1-2|NA|NA
CASSDRDGYTF
TGTGCCAGCAGTGACAGGGATGGCTACACCTTC
>TRBV7-9|TRBJ2-2|NA|once
CASSSRQMVDTGELFF
TGTGCCAGCAGCTCAAGACAGATGGTCGACACCGGGGAGCTGTTTTTT
>TRBV6-4|TRBJ2-3|NA|NA
CASSQGLHTDTQYF
TGTGCCAGCAGTCAGGGACTCCACACAGATACGCAGTATTTT
>TRBV9|TRBJ2-3|TRBD1|NA
CASSGSRDRASTDTQYF
TGTGCCAGCAGCGGATCCCGGGACAGAGCTAGCACAGATACGCAGTATTTT
>TRBV7-2|TRBJ2-1|NA|NA
CASSVTANEQFF
TGTGCCAGCAGCGTGACAGCCAATGAGCAGTTCTTC
>TRBV6-1|TRBJ1-6|TRBD1|few
CASSPRGLPLHF
TGTGCCAGCAGCCCCAGGGGGTTACCCCTCCACTTT
>TRBV6-1|TRBJ1-3|NA|NA
CASSEIGQGFVGGNTIYF
TGTGCCAGCAGTGAAATTGGGCAGGGTTTTGTTGGTGGAAACACCATATATTTT
>TRBV7-9|TRBJ2-7|TRBD2|NA
CSSSSTSGYPYEQYF
TGTTCCAGCAGCTCGACTAGCGGTTATCCCTACGAGCAGTACTTC
>TRBV5-1|TRBJ2-6|NA|NA
CASSSEGANVLTF
TGCGCCAGCAGCTCGGAGGGTGCCAACGTCCTGACTTTC
>TRBV29-1|TRBJ2-7|TRBD1|NA
CSVGVGQGLYEQYF
TGCAGCGTTGGAGTAGGACAGGGTTTATACGAGCAGTACTTC